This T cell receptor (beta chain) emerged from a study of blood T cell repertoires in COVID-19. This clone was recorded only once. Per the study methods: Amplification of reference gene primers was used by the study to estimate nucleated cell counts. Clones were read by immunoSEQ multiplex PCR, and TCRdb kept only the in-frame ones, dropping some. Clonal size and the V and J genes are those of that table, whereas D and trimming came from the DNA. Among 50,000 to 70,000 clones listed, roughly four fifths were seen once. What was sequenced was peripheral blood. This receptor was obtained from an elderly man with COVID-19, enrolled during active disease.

The CDR3 loop is CASSLTSGGSYEQYF. The CDR3 DNA sequence: TGTGCCAGCAGCCTCACTAGCGGGGGATCCTACGAGCAGTACTTC. The rearrangement uses TRBV9 and TRBJ2-7; 11 bases map to TRBD2. CDR3 size: 15 residues. The V gene's germline CDR1 is SGDLS and CDR2 YYNGEE. Trimming removed 4 bases from V and 1 base from J; junction bases left unmatched: 4.